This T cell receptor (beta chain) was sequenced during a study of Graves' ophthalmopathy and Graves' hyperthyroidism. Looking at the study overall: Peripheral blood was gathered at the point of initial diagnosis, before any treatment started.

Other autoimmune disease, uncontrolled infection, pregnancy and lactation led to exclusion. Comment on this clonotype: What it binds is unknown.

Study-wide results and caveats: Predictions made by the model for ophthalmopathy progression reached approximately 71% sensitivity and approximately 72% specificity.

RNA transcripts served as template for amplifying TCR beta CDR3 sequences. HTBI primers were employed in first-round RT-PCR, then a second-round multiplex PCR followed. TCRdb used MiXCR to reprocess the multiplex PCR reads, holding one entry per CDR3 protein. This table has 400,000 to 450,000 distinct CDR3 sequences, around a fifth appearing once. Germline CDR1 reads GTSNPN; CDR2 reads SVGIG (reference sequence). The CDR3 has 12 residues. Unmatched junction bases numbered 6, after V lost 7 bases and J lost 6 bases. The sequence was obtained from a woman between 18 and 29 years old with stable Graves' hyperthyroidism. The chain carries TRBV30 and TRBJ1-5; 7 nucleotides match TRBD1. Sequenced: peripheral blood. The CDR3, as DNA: TGTGCCTACGACAGGGTCGGTCAGCCCCAGCATTTT. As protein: CAYDRVGQPQHF.